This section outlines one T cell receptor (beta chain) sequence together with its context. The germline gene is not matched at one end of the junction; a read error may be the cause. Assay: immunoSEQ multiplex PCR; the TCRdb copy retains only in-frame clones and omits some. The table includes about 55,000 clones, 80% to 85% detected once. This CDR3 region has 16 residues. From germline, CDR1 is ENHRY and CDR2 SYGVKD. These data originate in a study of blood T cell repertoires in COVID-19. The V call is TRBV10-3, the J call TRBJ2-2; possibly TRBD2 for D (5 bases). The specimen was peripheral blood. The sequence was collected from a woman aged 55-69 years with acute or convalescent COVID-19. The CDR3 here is CAISESIRQYTGELFF. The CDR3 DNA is TGTGCCATCAGTGAGTCAATTAGGCAGTACACCGGGGAGCTATTTTTT.